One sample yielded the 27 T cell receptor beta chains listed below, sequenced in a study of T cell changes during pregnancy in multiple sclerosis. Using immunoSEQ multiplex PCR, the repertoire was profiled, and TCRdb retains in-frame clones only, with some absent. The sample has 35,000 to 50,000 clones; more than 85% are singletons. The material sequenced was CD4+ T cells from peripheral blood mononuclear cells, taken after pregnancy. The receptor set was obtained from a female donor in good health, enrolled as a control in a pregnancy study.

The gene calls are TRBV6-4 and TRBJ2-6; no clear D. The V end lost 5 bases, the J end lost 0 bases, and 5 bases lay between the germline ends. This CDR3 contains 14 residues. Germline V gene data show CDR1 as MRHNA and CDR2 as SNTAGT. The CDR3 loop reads CASSRSSGANVLTF. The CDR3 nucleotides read TGTGCCAGCAGTAGGAGCTCTGGGGCCAACGTCCTGACTTTC.

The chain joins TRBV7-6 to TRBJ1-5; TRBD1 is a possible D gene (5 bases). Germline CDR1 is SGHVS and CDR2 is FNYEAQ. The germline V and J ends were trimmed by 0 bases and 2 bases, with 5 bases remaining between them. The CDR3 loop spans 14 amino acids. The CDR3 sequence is CASSLAGGNQPQHF. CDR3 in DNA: TGTGCCAGCAGCTTAGCAGGGGGCAATCAGCCCCAGCATTTT. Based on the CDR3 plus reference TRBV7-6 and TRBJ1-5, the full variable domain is GAGVSQSPRYKVTKRGQDVALRCDPISGHVSLYWYRQALGQGPEFLTYFNYEAQQDKSGLPNDRFSAERPEGSISTLTIQRTEQRDSAMYRCASSLAGGNQPQHFGDGTRLSIL.

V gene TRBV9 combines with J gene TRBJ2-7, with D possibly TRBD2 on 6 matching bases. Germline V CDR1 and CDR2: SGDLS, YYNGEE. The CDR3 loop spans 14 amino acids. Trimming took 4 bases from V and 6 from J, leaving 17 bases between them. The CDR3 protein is CASSPGTPSGEQYF. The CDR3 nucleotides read TGTGCCAGCAGCCCAGGGACTCCCTCGGGCGAGCAGTACTTC. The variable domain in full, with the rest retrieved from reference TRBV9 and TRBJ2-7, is DSGVTQTPKHLITATGQRVTLRCSPRSGDLSVYWYQQSLDQGLQFLIQYYNGEERAKGNILERFSAQQFPDLHSELNLSSLELGDSALYFCASSPGTPSGEQYFGPGTRLTVT.

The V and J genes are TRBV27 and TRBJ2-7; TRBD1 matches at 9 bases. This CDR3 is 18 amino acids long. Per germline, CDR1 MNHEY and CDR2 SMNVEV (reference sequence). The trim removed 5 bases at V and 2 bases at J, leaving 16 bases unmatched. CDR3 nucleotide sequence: TGTGCCAGCAGTCCTGCCCCAGGACAGGGGCCCGTTCCCTACGAGCAGTACTTC. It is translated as CASSPAPGQGPVPYEQYF.

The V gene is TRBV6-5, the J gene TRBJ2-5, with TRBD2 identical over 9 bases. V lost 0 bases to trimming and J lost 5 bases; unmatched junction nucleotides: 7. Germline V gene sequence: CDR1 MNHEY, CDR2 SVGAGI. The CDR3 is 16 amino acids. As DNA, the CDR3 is TGTGCCAGCAGTTACTCTCGGGCGGGGGGGCTGGAGACCCAGTACTTC. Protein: CASSYSRAGGLETQYF.

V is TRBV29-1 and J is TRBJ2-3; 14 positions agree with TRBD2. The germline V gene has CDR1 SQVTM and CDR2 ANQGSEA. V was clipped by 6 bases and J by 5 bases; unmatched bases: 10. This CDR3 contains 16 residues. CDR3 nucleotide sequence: TGCAGCGTGGGGGGCGGGACTAGCGGGGGAAGAGATACGCAGTATTTT. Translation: CSVGGGTSGGRDTQYF.

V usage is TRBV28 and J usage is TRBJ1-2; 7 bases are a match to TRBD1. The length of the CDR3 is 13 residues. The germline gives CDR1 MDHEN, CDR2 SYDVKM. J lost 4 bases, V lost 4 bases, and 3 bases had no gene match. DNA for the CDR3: TGTGCCAGCAGTTCACAGGGGATCTATGGCTACACCTTC. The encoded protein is CASSSQGIYGYTF.

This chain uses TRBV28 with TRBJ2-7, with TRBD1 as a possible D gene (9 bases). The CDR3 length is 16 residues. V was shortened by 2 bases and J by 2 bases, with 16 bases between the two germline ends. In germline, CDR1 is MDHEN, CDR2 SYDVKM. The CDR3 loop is CASSLDGGDRAYEQYF. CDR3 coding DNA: TGTGCCAGCAGTTTAGACGGGGGGGACAGGGCCTACGAGCAGTACTTC.

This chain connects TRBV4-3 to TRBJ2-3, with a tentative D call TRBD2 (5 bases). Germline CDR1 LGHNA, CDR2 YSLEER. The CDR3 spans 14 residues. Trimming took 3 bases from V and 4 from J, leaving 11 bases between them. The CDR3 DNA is TGCGCCAGCAGCCAGGAACTAGTGTCAGATACGCAGTATTTT. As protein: CASSQELVSDTQYF.

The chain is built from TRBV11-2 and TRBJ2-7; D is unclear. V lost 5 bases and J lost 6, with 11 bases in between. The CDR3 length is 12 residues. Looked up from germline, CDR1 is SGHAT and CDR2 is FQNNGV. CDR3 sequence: CASSLLTSEQYF. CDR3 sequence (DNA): TGTGCCAGCAGCCTCTTAACATCCGAGCAGTACTTC.

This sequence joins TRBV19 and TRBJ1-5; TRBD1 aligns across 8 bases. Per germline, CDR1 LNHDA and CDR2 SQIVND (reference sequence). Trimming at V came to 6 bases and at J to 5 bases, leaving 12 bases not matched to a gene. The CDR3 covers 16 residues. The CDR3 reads CASSLDQGAFDQPQHF. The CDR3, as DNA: TGTGCCAGTAGCCTGGACCAGGGGGCGTTTGATCAGCCCCAGCATTTT.

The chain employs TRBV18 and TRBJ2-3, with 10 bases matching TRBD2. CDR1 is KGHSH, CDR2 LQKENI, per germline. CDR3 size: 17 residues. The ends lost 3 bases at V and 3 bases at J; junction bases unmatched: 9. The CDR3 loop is CASSPLAGDGRTDTQYF. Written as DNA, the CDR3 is TGTGCCAGCTCACCCCTAGCGGGAGATGGGCGTACAGATACGCAGTATTTT.

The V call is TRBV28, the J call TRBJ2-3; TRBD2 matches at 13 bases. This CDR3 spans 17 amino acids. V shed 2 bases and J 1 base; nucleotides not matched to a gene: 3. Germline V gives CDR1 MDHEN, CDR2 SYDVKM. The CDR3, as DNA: TGTGCCAGCAGTTTAACTAGCGGGGGGGCTGGCACAGATACGCAGTATTTT. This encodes CASSLTSGGAGTDTQYF.

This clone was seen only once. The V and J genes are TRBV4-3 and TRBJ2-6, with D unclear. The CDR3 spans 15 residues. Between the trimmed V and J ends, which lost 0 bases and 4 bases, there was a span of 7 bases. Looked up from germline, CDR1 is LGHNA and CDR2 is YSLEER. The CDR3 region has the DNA TGCGCCAGCAGCCAAGATATACAGGGGGCCAACGTCCTGACTTTC. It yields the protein CASSQDIQGANVLTF.

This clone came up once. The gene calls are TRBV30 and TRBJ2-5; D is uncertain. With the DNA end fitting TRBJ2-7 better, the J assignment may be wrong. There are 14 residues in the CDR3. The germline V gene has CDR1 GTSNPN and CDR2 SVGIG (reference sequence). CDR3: CAWSVSPTSYEQYF. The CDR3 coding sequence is TGTGCCTGGAGTGTATCCCCTACCTCCTACGAGCAGTACTTC.

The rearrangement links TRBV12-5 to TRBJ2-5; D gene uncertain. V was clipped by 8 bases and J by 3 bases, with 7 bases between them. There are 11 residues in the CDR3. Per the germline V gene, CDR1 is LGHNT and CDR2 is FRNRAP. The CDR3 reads CASSREETQYF. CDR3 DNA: TGTGCTAGTTCTCGGGAAGAGACCCAGTACTTC.

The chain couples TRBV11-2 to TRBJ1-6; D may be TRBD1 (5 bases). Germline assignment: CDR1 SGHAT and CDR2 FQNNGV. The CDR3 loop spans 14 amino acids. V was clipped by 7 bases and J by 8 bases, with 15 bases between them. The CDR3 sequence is CASTPRGRDSPLHF. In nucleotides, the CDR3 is TGTGCCAGCACCCCGCGGGGGAGGGATTCACCCCTCCACTTT.

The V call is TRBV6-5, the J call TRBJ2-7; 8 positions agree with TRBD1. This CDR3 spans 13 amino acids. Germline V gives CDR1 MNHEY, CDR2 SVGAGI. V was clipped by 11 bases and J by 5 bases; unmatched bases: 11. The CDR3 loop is CAVTGGFSNEQYF. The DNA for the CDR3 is TGTGCCGTTACAGGGGGGTTCAGCAACGAGCAGTACTTC.

The DNA for the CDR3 is TGTGCCAGCTCACCCGGGACAGGGGGCTCTGGGGCCAACGTCCTGACTTTC. Its translation is CASSPGTGGSGANVLTF. V is TRBV18 and J is TRBJ2-6; 11 bases match TRBD1. The ends lost 3 bases at V and 0 bases at J; junction bases unmatched: 1. In germline, CDR1 is KGHSH, CDR2 LQKENI. The CDR3 extends over 17 amino acids.

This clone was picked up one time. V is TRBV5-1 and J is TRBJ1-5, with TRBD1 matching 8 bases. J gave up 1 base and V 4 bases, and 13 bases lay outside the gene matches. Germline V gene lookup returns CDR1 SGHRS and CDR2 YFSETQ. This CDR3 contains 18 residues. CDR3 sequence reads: CASSMDRENLSSNQPQHF. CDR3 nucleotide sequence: TGCGCCAGCAGCATGGACAGGGAGAATCTGTCCAGCAATCAGCCCCAGCATTTT.

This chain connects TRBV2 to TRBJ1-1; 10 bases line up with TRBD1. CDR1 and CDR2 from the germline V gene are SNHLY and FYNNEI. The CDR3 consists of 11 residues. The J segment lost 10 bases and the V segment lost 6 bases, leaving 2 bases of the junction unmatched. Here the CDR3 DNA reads TGTGCCAGCAGAAGGACAGGGGGAGCTTTCTTT. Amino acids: CASRRTGGAFF.

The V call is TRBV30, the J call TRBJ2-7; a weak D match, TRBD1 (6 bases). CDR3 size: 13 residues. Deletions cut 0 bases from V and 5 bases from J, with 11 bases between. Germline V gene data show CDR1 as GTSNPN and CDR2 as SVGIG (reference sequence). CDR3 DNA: TGTGCCTGGAGTGTTTACAGGGTACACGAGCAGTACTTC. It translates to CAWSVYRVHEQYF.

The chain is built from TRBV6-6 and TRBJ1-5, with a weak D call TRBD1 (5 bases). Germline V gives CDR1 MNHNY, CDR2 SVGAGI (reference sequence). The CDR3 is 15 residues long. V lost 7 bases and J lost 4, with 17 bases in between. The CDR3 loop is CASTPVGRTNQPQHF. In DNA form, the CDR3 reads TGTGCCAGCACCCCAGTCGGGAGGACAAATCAGCCCCAGCATTTT.

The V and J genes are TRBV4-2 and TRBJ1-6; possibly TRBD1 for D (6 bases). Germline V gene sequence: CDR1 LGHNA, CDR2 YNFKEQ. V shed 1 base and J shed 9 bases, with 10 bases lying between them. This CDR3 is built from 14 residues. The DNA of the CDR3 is TGTGCCAGCAGCCAAGGTAGGGGGGGTTCACCCCTCCACTTT. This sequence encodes CASSQGRGGSPLHF.

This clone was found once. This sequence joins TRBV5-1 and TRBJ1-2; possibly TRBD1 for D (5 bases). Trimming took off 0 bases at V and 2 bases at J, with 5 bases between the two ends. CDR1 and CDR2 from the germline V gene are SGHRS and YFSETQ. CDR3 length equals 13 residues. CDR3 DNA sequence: TGCGCCAGCAGCTTGGAGGGGAACTATGGCTACACCTTC. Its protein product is CASSLEGNYGYTF.

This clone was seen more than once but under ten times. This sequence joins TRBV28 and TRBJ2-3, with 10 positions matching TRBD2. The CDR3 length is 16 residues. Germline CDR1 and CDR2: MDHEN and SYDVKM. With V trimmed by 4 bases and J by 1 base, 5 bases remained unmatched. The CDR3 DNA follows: TGTGCCAGCAGTTCTCTAGCGGGAGTTCGCACAGATACGCAGTATTTT. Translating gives CASSSLAGVRTDTQYF.

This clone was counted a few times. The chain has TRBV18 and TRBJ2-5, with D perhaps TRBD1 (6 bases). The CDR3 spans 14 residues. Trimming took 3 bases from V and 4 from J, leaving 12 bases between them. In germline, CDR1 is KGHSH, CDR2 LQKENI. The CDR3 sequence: CASSPRGTRETQYF. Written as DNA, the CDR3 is TGTGCCAGCTCACCTAGGGGGACACGAGAGACCCAGTACTTC.